These T cell receptor beta chains were read from a single sample in a study of T cell responses to AZD1222 COVID-19 vaccine. Sequencing used immunoSEQ multiplex PCR; TCRdb keeps in-frame clones, though not all of them. The sample consists of about 140,000 clones, just under 95% of them appearing once. The sequenced sample was peripheral blood, obtained on day 0 of AZD1222 vaccination. The receptors were sampled from an adult in good health. The CDR3 runs from the conserved cysteine through the conserved F or W. The D gene is left open where the match is weak. Clone size, where shown, is once, few, many, or a class for clones that have expanded.

>TRBD1|TRBV14|NA|TRBJ1-2
CASSQPGQGAGGYTF
TGTGCCAGCAGCCAGCCGGGACAGGGGGCGGGTGGCTACACCTTC
>NA|TRBV7-2|NA|TRBJ2-6
CASSLGTTRANVLTF
TGTGCCAGCAGCTTAGGGACTACAAGGGCCAACGTCCTGACTTTC
>NA|TRBV28|NA|TRBJ2-5
CASSPGRLETQYF
TGTGCCAGCAGTCCAGGGAGGTTGGAGACCCAGTACTTC
>NA|TRBV5-1|NA|TRBJ2-6
CASSWGAAGANVLTF
TGCGCCAGCAGCTGGGGGGCAGCCGGGGCCAACGTCCTGACTTTC
>TRBD1|TRBV2|NA|TRBJ2-1
CASSGDRVWNEQFF
TGTGCCAGCAGTGGGGACAGGGTGTGGAATGAGCAGTTCTTC
>NA|TRBV6-5|NA|TRBJ1-2
CASSYSGAKLGGYTF
TGTGCCAGCAGTTACTCGGGAGCCAAGTTAGGTGGCTACACCTTC
>TRBD1|TRBV6-5|NA|TRBJ1-4
CASGQGGEKLFF
TGTGCCAGTGGACAGGGAGGTGAAAAACTGTTTTTT
>NA|TRBV18|NA|TRBJ1-1
CASSPWLGEAFF
TGTGCCAGCTCACCATGGTTGGGCGAAGCTTTCTTT
>NA|TRBV2|NA|TRBJ1-1
CASSAEASNTEAFF
TGTGCCAGCAGTGCTGAGGCTTCGAACACTGAAGCTTTCTTT
>NA|TRBV7-6|once|TRBJ1-1
CASSPGGIDTEAFF
TGTGCCAGCAGCCCTGGGGGGATTGACACTGAAGCTTTCTTT
>NA|TRBV15|NA|TRBJ2-2
CATRGPNTGELFF
TGTGCCACCAGGGGGCCGAACACCGGGGAGCTGTTTTTT
>NA|TRBV28|NA|TRBJ1-1
CASSDTEAFF
TGTGCCAGCAGTGACACTGAAGCTTTCTTT
>NA|TRBV30|NA|TRBJ1-6
CAWSVLANYNSPLHF
TGTGCCTGGAGTGTACTAGCCAATTATAATTCACCCCTCCACTTT